The clone carrying this TCR beta chain was counted only a few times. As yet, its antigen is unknown. TCRdb redid the calling of the RT-PCR reads with MiXCR, one entry per CDR3 protein. The sample carries about 520,000 distinct CDR3 sequences, 25% recorded once. This entry comes from a study of response to subunit inactivated influenza vaccine. From germline, CDR1 is DFQATT and CDR2 SNEGSKA (reference sequence). J gave up 4 bases and V 3 bases, and 6 bases lay outside the gene matches. The CDR3 has 14 amino acids. Points from the study as a whole: It was the authors' suggestion that each seasonal influenza vaccination recruits few new T cells.

The chain joins TRBV20-1 to TRBJ2-7, with TRBD1 matching 10 bases. The TCR sequence derives from a middle-aged man who received an inactivated influenza vaccine. The starting material was CD4+ T cells sorted from PBMCs, obtained roughly 5 days after vaccination. The DNA for the CDR3 is TGCAGTGCTAGGTATAGGGACAGGGGTTACGAGCAGTACTTC. Translating it yields CSARYRDRGYEQYF.